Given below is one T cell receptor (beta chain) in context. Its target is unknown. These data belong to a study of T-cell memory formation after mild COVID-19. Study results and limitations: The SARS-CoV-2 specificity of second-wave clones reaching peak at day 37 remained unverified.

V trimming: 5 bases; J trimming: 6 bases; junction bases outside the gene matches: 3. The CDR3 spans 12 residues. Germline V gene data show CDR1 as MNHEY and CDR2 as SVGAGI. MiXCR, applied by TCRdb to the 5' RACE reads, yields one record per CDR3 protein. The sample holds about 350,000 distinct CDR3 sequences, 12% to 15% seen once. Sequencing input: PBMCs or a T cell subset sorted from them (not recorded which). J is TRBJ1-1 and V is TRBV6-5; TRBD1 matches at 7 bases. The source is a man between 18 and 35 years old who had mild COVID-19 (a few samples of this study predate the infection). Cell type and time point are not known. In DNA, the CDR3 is TGTGCCAGCAGTCTTACAGGGGCTGAAGCTTTCTTT. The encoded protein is CASSLTGAEAFF.